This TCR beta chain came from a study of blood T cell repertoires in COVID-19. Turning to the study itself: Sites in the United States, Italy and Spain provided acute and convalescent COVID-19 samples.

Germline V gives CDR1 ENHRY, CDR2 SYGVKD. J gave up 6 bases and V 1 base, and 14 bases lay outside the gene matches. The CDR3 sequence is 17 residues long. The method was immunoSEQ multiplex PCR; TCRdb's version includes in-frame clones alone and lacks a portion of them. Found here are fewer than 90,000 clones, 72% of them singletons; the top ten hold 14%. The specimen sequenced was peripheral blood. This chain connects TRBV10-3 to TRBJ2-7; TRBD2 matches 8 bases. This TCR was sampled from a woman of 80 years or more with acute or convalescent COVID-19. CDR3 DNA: TGTGCCATCAGTGAGTACTTAGCGGGGCCAGCCGCGGGCGAGCAGTACTTC. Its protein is CAISEYLAGPAAGEQYF.